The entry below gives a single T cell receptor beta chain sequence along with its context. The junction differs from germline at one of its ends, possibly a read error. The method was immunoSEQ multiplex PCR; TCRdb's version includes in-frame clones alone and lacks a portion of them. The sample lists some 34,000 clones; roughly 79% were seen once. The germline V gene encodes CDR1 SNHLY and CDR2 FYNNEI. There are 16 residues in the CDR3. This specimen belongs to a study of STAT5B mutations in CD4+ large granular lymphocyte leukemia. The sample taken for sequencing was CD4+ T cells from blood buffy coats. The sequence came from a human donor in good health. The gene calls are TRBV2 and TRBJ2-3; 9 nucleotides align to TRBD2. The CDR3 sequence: CVSSMLAGVGADTQYF. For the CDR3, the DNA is TGTGTCAGCTCTATGTTAGCGGGAGTGGGAGCGGATACGCAGTATTTT.